This section outlines one T cell receptor (beta chain) sequence together with its context. No antigen is known for it. After extraction with the RNeasy kit, about 0.45 to 1 ug of the RNA was reverse transcribed using random hexamers. Amplification of TCR beta CDR3 by immunoSEQ multiplex PCR spanned 54 Vbeta and 13 Jbeta. A single record per CDR3 protein comes from TCRdb applying MiXCR to the immunoSEQ multiplex PCR reads. The table records 150,000 or so distinct CDR3 sequences, over 85% of them present only once. Germline V gives CDR1 SNHLY, CDR2 FYNNEI. CDR3 length equals 18 residues. V shed 4 bases and J 0 bases; nucleotides not matched to a gene: 9. The sample belongs to a study of CD8 T cells in Susac syndrome. Study observations and caveats: It was acknowledged in the study that the number of individuals who were included in its TCR sequencing and HLA analysis was relatively small.

Sequences were obtained from CD8+ T cells from PBMCs. The chain has TRBV2 and TRBJ2-5, with 12 bases fitting TRBD2. This receptor was obtained from a human donor with multiple sclerosis. For the CDR3, the DNA is TGTGCCAGCAGTGGTACTAGCGGGGGGACGACCTACCAAGAGACCCAGTACTTC. It is translated as CASSGTSGGTTYQETQYF.